This T cell receptor beta chain stems from a study of T cell responses to AZD1222 COVID-19 vaccine. This CDR3 spans 16 amino acids. The ends were cut back, 1 base at V and 7 bases at J, with 14 bases in the middle. CDR1 and CDR2 from the germline V gene are SGHVS and FNYEAQ. Assay used: immunoSEQ multiplex PCR; TCRdb lists only in-frame clones, some missing. This table has 130,000 to 150,000 clones, roughly 86% appearing once. Study conclusions and caveats: White British people made up most donors, females outnumbered males, and clonal diversity was possibly underestimated.

Remarks on this clone: The target antigen is unknown.

The chain recombines TRBV7-6 with TRBJ1-6, with D uncertain. The material was peripheral blood, obtained 28 days after the second AZD1222 dose. The receptor was derived from an adult who received the AZD1222 COVID-19 vaccine. CDR3 sequence (DNA): TGTGCCAGCAGCTTAGGAGGCACAGTACTCAATTCACCCCTCCACTTT. This encodes CASSLGGTVLNSPLHF.